Following are 16 T cell receptor beta chains from one sample sequenced in a study of post-analysis software for immune sequencing data. Findings of the study overall: There were about 5 TRBV segments more frequent in patients than controls, and TRBV5-6, TRBV5-1 and TRBV20-1 were among them.

No antigen has been identified for these receptors. TCR beta cDNA libraries included unique molecular identifiers. TCRdb independently ran MiXCR on the PCR reads; one entry per CDR3 protein. Found here are about 770,000 distinct CDR3 sequences, around 42% of them singletons; the top ten hold 4.9%. Source material: blood. The origin of the receptors is a girl aged 10 to 17 with multiple sclerosis.

The gene calls are TRBV20-1 and TRBJ2-1, with TRBD2 matching over 11 bases. The CDR3 extends over 15 amino acids. Germline CDR1 DFQATT, CDR2 SNEGSKA (reference sequence). V shed 2 bases and J 8 bases; nucleotides not matched to a gene: 8. The CDR3 DNA follows: TGCAGTGCTAGATCCGGACTAGCGGGTGCTCATGAGCAGTTCTTC. Its protein product is CSARSGLAGAHEQFF.

The rearrangement joins TRBV3-1 to TRBJ2-1, with unresolved D. Trimming pared 1 base from V and 10 bases from J, leaving 5 bases between. Germline CDR1 LGHDT, CDR2 YNNKEL (reference sequence). The CDR3 extends over 11 amino acids. The CDR3 loop is CASSQVGEQFF. The CDR3 bases are TGTGCCAGCAGCCAAGTCGGGGAGCAGTTCTTC.

In this sample, this clonotype turned up once. The chain couples TRBV12-5 to TRBJ1-5, with 9 bases that match TRBD1. Per the germline V gene, CDR1 is LGHNT and CDR2 is FRNRAP. This CDR3 is 14 amino acids long. The junction had 6 bases not matched to a gene; V was cut back by 6 bases and J by 6 bases. CDR3 DNA sequence: TGTGCTAGTGGGCCGGGACAGGGCCCTCAGCCCCAGCATTTT. It translates to CASGPGQGPQPQHF.

This clonotype was observed a few times. V is TRBV29-1 and J is TRBJ2-7; perhaps TRBD1 as D (5 bases). Per germline, CDR1 SQVTM and CDR2 ANQGSEA. Trimming stripped 7 bases from V and 6 bases from J, with 16 bases between. The CDR3 sequence is 12 residues long. The CDR3 region is CSARTRSIEQYF. The CDR3 DNA follows: TGCAGCGCCCGGACACGGTCGATCGAGCAGTACTTC.

V usage is TRBV10-1 and J usage is TRBJ2-3; 7 bases match TRBD1. Looked up from germline, CDR1 is WNHNN and CDR2 is SYGVQD (reference sequence). The CDR3 length is 13 residues. J lost 5 bases, V lost 4 bases, and 3 bases had no gene match. The CDR3 protein is CASSGTGLDTQYF. The CDR3 nucleotides are TGCGCCAGCAGTGGGACAGGCCTAGATACGCAGTATTTT.

The V and J genes are TRBV21-1 and TRBJ2-3; the table's D call TRBD1 went unverified against the DNA. TRBV21-1 is tagged as a pseudogene. This CDR3 is built from 18 residues. CDR3 in amino acids: CASSKGHGGGPITDTQYF. CDR3 nucleotide sequence: TGTGCCAGCAGCAAAGGCCATGGGGGCGGCCCGATCACAGATACGCAGTATTTT.

V and J are TRBV9 and TRBJ2-7, with TRBD1 identical over 7 bases. The CDR3 runs 15 residues. Germline V CDR1 and CDR2: SGDLS, YYNGEE. Losses at the gene ends were 2 bases for V and 4 bases for J; bases not matched to a gene: 9. In DNA form, the CDR3 reads TGTGCCAGCAGCGTCCGGGACAGTCCGTTATACGAGCAGTACTTC. Encoded protein: CASSVRDSPLYEQYF.

The rearrangement joins TRBV10-3 to TRBJ2-5; D may be TRBD1 (6 bases). Germline CDR1 is ENHRY and CDR2 is SYGVKD. The CDR3 sequence is 13 residues long. V dropped 6 bases and J dropped 6 bases, with 14 bases sitting between them. The CDR3 sequence is CAISRDNSQTQYF. CDR3 in DNA: TGTGCCATCAGCCGGGACAACTCTCAGACCCAGTACTTC.

The chain joins TRBV6-6 to TRBJ2-5; 10 bases line up with TRBD2. With V trimmed by 2 bases and J by 1 base, 7 bases remained unmatched. The CDR3 loop spans 17 amino acids. CDR1 MNHNY and CDR2 SVGAGI come from the germline V gene (reference sequence). CDR3 DNA: TGTGCCAGCAGTTACCGGGTCCTAGCGGGAGTCCAAGAGACCCAGTACTTC. Translated: CASSYRVLAGVQETQYF.

This clonotype was counted a single time. The rearrangement links TRBV20-1 to TRBJ2-5, with D perhaps matching TRBD1 (5 bases). Trimming cost V 1 base and J 5 bases, with 11 bases left between them. CDR3 length equals 13 residues. CDR1 is DFQATT and CDR2 is SNEGSKA in the germline V gene (reference sequence). CDR3 protein: CSARVAGSETQYF. CDR3 coding DNA: TGCAGTGCTAGAGTCGCAGGGTCGGAGACCCAGTACTTC.

This clonotype was recorded a few times. The chain employs TRBV28 and TRBJ2-7, with TRBD2 identical over 10 bases. Germline values: CDR1 MDHEN, CDR2 SYDVKM. V shed 3 bases, J shed 3 bases, and the junction held 11 bases outside the gene matches. There are 17 residues in the CDR3. The CDR3 coding sequence is TGTGCCAGCAGTTTCCAAGTTGGGACTAGCGTATACTACGAGCAGTACTTC. Protein product: CASSFQVGTSVYYEQYF.

V usage is TRBV15 and J usage is TRBJ1-1; D perhaps matches TRBD1 (6 bases). The V end lost 3 bases, the J end lost 7 bases, and 15 bases lay between the germline ends. Germline CDR1 is LNHNV and CDR2 is YYDKDF (reference sequence). The CDR3 runs to 14 residues. The CDR3 sequence: CATSSAWRTVEAFF. The CDR3 DNA reads as TGTGCCACCAGCAGCGCCTGGCGGACAGTTGAAGCTTTCTTT.

This chain links TRBV7-2 with TRBJ2-2; D possibly corresponds to TRBD2 (6 bases). Germline CDR1 SGHTA, CDR2 FQGNSA. The CDR3 sequence is 14 residues long. The ends were cut back, 2 bases at V and 4 bases at J, with 8 bases in the middle. The CDR3 coding sequence is TGTGCCAGCAGCTTACAGACTAGCACCGGGGAGCTGTTTTTT. As protein: CASSLQTSTGELFF. The full variable domain, its missing parts supplied by reference TRBV7-2 and TRBJ2-2, is GAGVSQSPSNKVTEKGKDVELRCDPISGHTALYWYRQSLGQGLEFLIYFQGNSAPDKSGLPSDRFSAERTGGSVSTLTIQRTQQEDSAVYLCASSLQTSTGELFFGEGSRLTVL.

V and J are TRBV11-2 and TRBJ2-5, with D unresolved. The CDR3 runs to 14 residues. Trimming removed 1 base at V and 5 bases at J, with 11 bases between. Germline V gene lookup returns CDR1 SGHAT and CDR2 FQNNGV. The CDR3 region is CASSLAEVLETQYF. CDR3 DNA: TGTGCCAGCAGCTTAGCTGAGGTATTGGAGACCCAGTACTTC.

V is TRBV20-1 and J is TRBJ2-1, with D uncertain. CDR3 size: 14 residues. Germline CDR1 is DFQATT and CDR2 is SNEGSKA (reference sequence). DNA for the CDR3: TGCAGCACCTTCGGGCCCAAGAAGATCAATGAGCAGTTCTTC. It yields the protein CSTFGPKKINEQFF.

The V and J genes are TRBV29-1 and TRBJ2-1; 10 nucleotides agree with TRBD2. The DNA end lines up better with TRBJ2-7; the J call may be wrong. Germline loops: CDR1 SQVTM, CDR2 ANQGSEA. CDR3 length equals 15 residues. The CDR3 protein is CSVEASGSSYNEQYF. DNA of the CDR3: TGCAGCGTTGAAGCTAGCGGGAGCTCCTACAATGAGCAGTACTTC.